Reported below is one TCR beta chain. The entry originates in a study of blood T cell repertoires in COVID-19. Study at large: Sources were T cells, B-cell-depleted T cells, or PBMCs; the material itself was cDNA or gDNA.

Produced via immunoSEQ multiplex PCR; TCRdb's table is partial and in-frame only. The sample lists around 430,000 clones, approximately 90% occurring once. Germline V gives CDR1 SGHNT, CDR2 YYREEE (reference sequence). The CDR3 consists of 15 residues. The trim removed 9 bases at V and 6 bases at J, leaving 16 bases unmatched. Sequenced sample: peripheral blood. This sequence originates from a woman aged 45-60 years with COVID-19, enrolled during active disease. This rearrangement joins TRBV5-4 to TRBJ1-2, with TRBD1 matching 8 bases. CDR3 protein: CATIRGDRWFDGYTF. CDR3 in DNA: TGTGCCACCATACGGGGGGACAGGTGGTTTGATGGCTACACCTTC.